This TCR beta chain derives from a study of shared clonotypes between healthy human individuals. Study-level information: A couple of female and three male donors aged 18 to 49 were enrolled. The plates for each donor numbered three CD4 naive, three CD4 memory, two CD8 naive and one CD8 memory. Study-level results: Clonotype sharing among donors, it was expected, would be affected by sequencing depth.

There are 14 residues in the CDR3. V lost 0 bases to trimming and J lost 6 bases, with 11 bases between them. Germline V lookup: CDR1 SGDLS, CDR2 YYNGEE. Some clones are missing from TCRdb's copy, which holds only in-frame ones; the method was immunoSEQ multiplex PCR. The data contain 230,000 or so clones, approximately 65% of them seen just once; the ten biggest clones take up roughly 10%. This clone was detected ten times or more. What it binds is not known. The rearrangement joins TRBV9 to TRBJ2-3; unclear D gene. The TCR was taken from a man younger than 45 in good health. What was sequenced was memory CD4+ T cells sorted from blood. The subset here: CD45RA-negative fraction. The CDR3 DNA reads TGTGCCAGCAGCGTAGGGCTCGAGGCCGATACGCAGTATTTT. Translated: CASSVGLEADTQYF.